These T cell receptor beta chains were read from a single sample in a study of beta chain features in type 1 diabetes. The data were produced by immunoSEQ multiplex PCR, yet TCRdb's version contains in-frame clones alone and is incomplete. The sample has around 350,000 clones, 10% to 15% seen once. The sample comprised naive CD4+ T cells from blood. These receptors all stem from a man aged 18 to 29 in good health. CDR3s include the opening cysteine and the closing phenylalanine or tryptophan. The D gene is left open where the match is weak. A row's size may be missing; if present it is once, few, many or a size class.

clone_size	d_call	v_call	j_call	cdr3_nt	cdr3_aa
.	.	TRBV5-1	TRBJ1-1	TGCGCCAGCACCCCGGGGTCCGGCGGTGACACTGAAGCTTTCTTT	CASTPGSGGDTEAFF
few	.	TRBV11-2	TRBJ1-2	TGTGCCAGCAGCTTAGATAGTGGGGGCCTAAACTATGGCTACACCTTC	CASSLDSGGLNYGYTF
few	.	TRBV19	TRBJ1-2	TGTGCCAGTAGCAGGTGGAACTATGGCTACACCTTC	CASSRWNYGYTF
once	.	TRBV11-3	TRBJ2-5	TGTGCCAGCCGCCTGACAGGACGAGAGACCCAGTACTTC	CASRLTGRETQYF
.	TRBD1	TRBV2	TRBJ1-4	TGTGCCAGCAGGGATGGGACAGGGACAGTGGAAAAACTGTTTTTT	CASRDGTGTVEKLFF
.	.	TRBV19	TRBJ2-2	TGTGCCAGTAGTATGGCCTCGGGTGGCACCGGGGAGCTGTTTTTT	CASSMASGGTGELFF
.	.	TRBV5-6	TRBJ1-5	TGTGCCAGCAGCGCCGATCGGGATCAGCCCCAGCATTTT	CASSADRDQPQHF
few	.	TRBV4-2	TRBJ2-1	TGTGCCAGCAGCCAAGAAATTGGGAGTAGTCCTAATGAGCAGTTCTTC	CASSQEIGSSPNEQFF
few	.	TRBV10-3	TRBJ1-5	TGTGCCACCAGTACACAGGGACATCAGCCCCAGCATTTT	CATSTQGHQPQHF
few	.	TRBV21-1	TRBJ2-5	TGTGCCAGCAGCAAAAAGGGGCCGACTAGCGAGGCGACCCAGTACTTC	CASSKKGPTSEATQYF
.	.	TRBV10-3	TRBJ2-5	TGTGCCATCAGTGAGCGCCGGGAAGGAACCAAAGAGACCCAGTACTTC	CAISERREGTKETQYF
.	.	TRBV28	TRBJ1-5	TGTGCCAGCAGTTTAGGGTCAGGGGCCCAGCCCCAGCATTTT	CASSLGSGAQPQHF
.	TRBD1	TRBV6-5	TRBJ1-2	TGTGCCAGCAGAACGGGCAGGGGGCTAAAAGGCTACACCTTC	CASRTGRGLKGYTF
few	TRBD1	TRBV6-5	TRBJ2-5	TGTGCCAGCAGTCGACAGGGGTGGGAAGAGACCCAGTACTTC	CASSRQGWEETQYF
few	.	TRBV7-9	TRBJ2-5	TGTGCCAGCAGTTTTGGTGGGCTTGTTGGAGAGACCCAGTACTTC	CASSFGGLVGETQYF
.	TRBD1	TRBV28	TRBJ2-7	TGTGCCAGCAGTTTCCTGTCTCCGGGACAGGGAGGACACGAGCAGTACTTC	CASSFLSPGQGGHEQYF
few	.	TRBV5-1	TRBJ2-3	TGCGCCAGCAGCTCCCAACTAGTGGATACGCAGTATTTT	CASSSQLVDTQYF
few	.	TRBV30	TRBJ2-2	TGTGCCTGGAGTGCGAGAGTCACCGGGGAGCTGTTTTTT	CAWSARVTGELFF
.	.	TRBV28	TRBJ1-5	TGTGCCAGCAGCCCCGGGGGGGGACCCGGGGGTCAGCCCCAGCATTTT	CASSPGGGPGGQPQHF
.	TRBD2	TRBV6-6	TRBJ2-7	TGTGCCAGCACCAACCCTTCTAGCGGGAGTGGGGAGCAGTACTTC	CASTNPSSGSGEQYF
few	.	TRBV27	TRBJ2-3	TGTGCCAGCAGTCCCTACCTCCTGAGGGATACGCAGTATTTT	CASSPYLLRDTQYF
few	.	TRBV28	TRBJ2-4	TGTGCCAGCAGTTTACCAGGGGCCGTAGCCAAAAACATTCAGTACTTC	CASSLPGAVAKNIQYF
few	.	TRBV28	TRBJ2-4	TGTGCCAGCAGCCGCCCAGGGGAACGGGCCAAAAACATTCAGTACTTC	CASSRPGERAKNIQYF
few	TRBD2	TRBV5-1	TRBJ2-3	TGCGCCAGCAGCTTTCGGTTAGCGGGAGGCACAGATACGCAGTATTTT	CASSFRLAGGTDTQYF
.	TRBD1	TRBV18	TRBJ2-7	TGTGCCAGCTCACCGGGACAGGGGACACCCGAGCAGTACTTC	CASSPGQGTPEQYF
.	TRBD2	TRBV9	TRBJ2-3	TGTGCCAGCAGCAAGGGACTAGCGGGGGAGGCAGATACGCAGTATTTT	CASSKGLAGEADTQYF
.	.	TRBV30	TRBJ1-2	TGTGCCTGTCCCGATTCCAGGGGAGATGGCTACACCTTC	CACPDSRGDGYTF
.	TRBD1	TRBV30	TRBJ2-6	TGTGCCTGGAGTGGACAGGGGGTCTCCGGGGCCAACGTCCTGACTTTC	CAWSGQGVSGANVLTF
.	TRBD2	TRBV7-3	TRBJ2-5	TGTGCCAGCAGCTTAGGGCTAGCGGGATCAGAGACCCAGTACTTC	CASSLGLAGSETQYF
many	TRBD1	TRBV27	TRBJ2-4	TGTGCCAGCAGTTTGGCGGACAGGGTGCACATTCAGTACTTC	CASSLADRVHIQYF
.	.	TRBV5-1	TRBJ2-3	TGCGCCAGCAGCCCCGAGAACTTAGCGGCCAACCTACCAGATACGCAGTATTTT	CASSPENLAANLPDTQYF
.	.	TRBV7-3	TRBJ2-1	TGTGCCAGCAGCTCCCCGAATGAGCAGTTCTTC	CASSSPNEQFF
few	.	TRBV5-1	TRBJ2-7	TGCGCCAGCAGCTTGGGGGCCCCAGGCGAGCAGTACTTC	CASSLGAPGEQYF
.	.	TRBV28	TRBJ1-1	TGTGCCAGCAGCACCCACCTAGGTGAGAACACTGAAGCTTTCTTT	CASSTHLGENTEAFF
.	.	TRBV7-2	TRBJ2-7	TGTGCCAGCAGTAACCCGTCGGGGTACTACGAGCAGTACTTC	CASSNPSGYYEQYF
few	.	TRBV9	TRBJ1-1	TGTGCCAGCAGCGTAGACGGGTTTAGTATTTTTGGCACTGAAGCTTTCTTT	CASSVDGFSIFGTEAFF
few	TRBD1	TRBV4-3	TRBJ2-7	TGCGCCAGCAGTCTCGGACAGGGGGAAACCTACGAGCAGTACTTC	CASSLGQGETYEQYF
.	.	TRBV20-1	TRBJ2-7	TGCAGTGCTAGACACCCGAGGTGGCAGTACTTC	CSARHPRWQYF
.	TRBD2	TRBV19	TRBJ2-5	TGTGCCAGTAGTTACCGGGAGGGCCGACAAGAGACCCAGTACTTC	CASSYREGRQETQYF
.	.	TRBV11-1	TRBJ1-2	TGTGCCAGCAGCCCGACAGAAAACTATGGCTACACCTTC	CASSPTENYGYTF